Here is one T cell receptor (beta chain) with its context. The data stem from a study of blood T cell repertoires in COVID-19. Germline-derived CDR1 and CDR2 are GTSNPN and SVGIG (reference sequence). This CDR3 contains 13 residues. Trimming took 4 bases from V and 0 from J, leaving 4 bases between them. Participants spanned ages about 18 to 100 years and resided in about 25 US areas. In the authors' methods: Amplification with reference gene primers provided the estimates of nucleated cell counts. The assay was immunoSEQ multiplex PCR, and TCRdb's table has in-frame clones only and misses some. V and J calls and clone size are as listed in that table; D and trimming were resolved from the DNA. The sample shows 300,000 to 400,000 clones, 88% of them seen only once.

The chain recombines TRBV30 with TRBJ2-6; D is unresolved. Sequenced material: PBMCs or T cells enriched from blood (not recorded which). This receptor was obtained from a woman under 40 with acute COVID-19. The CDR3 reads CAWIGSGANVLTF. Written as DNA, the CDR3 is TGTGCCTGGATCGGCTCTGGGGCCAACGTCCTGACTTTC.